This T cell receptor (beta chain) was recovered during a study of cytomegalovirus exposure and HLA in healthy donors. Primers: 60 Vbeta forward and 13 Jbeta reverse. The repertoire was sequenced with immunoSEQ multiplex PCR; TCRdb's copy has only in-frame clones and lacks some. The table shows around 170,000 clones, with 70% to 80% occurring only once. Sequencing was done on a sample of PBMCs. This TCR came from a male donor in good health and CMV-seronegative.

The CDR3 sequence is CASSFGHYEQYF. DNA of the CDR3: TGTGCCAGCAGTTTTGGGCACTACGAGCAGTACTTC. V is TRBV2 and J is TRBJ2-7, with D uncertain. V was trimmed by 5 bases and J by 3 bases, leaving 8 bases between them. The CDR3 length is 12 residues. Germline CDR1 is SNHLY and CDR2 is FYNNEI.